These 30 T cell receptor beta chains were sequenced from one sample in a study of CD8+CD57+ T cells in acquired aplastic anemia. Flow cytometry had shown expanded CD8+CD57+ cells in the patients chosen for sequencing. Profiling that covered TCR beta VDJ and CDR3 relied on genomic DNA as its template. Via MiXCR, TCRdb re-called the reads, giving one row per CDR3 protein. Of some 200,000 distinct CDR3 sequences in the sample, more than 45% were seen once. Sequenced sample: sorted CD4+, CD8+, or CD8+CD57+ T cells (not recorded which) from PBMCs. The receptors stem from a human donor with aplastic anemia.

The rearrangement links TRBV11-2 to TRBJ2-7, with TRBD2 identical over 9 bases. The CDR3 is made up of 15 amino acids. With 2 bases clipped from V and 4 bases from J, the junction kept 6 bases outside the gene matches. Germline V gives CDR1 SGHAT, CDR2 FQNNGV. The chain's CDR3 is CASSLRLAGAYEQYF. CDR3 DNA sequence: TGTGCCAGCAGCTTAAGGTTAGCGGGGGCTTACGAGCAGTACTTC.

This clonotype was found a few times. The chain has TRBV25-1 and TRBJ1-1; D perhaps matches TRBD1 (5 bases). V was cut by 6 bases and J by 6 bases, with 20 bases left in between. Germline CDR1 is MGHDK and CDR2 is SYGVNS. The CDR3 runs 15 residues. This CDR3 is CASSLWGGGNAEAFF. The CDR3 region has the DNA TGTGCCAGCAGCTTGTGGGGGGGGGGTAACGCTGAAGCTTTCTTT.

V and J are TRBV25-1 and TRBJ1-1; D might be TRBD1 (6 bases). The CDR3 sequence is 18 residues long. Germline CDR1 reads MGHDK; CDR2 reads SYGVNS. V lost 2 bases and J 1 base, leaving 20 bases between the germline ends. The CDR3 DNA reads TGTGCCAGCAGTGAAGCTGGGGGGGCGATGAGGGCGAACACTGAAGCTTTCTTT. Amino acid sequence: CASSEAGGAMRANTEAFF.

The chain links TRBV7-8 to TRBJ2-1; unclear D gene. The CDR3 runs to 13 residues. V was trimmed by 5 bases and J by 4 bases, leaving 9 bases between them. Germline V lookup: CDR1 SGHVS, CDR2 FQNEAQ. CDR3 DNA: TGTGCCAGCAGCCAAGGCTTTTACAATGAGCAGTTCTTC. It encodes CASSQGFYNEQFF.

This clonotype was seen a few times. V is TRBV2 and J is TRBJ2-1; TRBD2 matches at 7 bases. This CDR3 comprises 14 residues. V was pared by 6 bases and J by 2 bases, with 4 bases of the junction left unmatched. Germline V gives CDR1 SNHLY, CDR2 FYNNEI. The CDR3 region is CASSGTITYNEQFF. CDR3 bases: TGTGCCAGCAGCGGGACTATCACCTACAATGAGCAGTTCTTC.

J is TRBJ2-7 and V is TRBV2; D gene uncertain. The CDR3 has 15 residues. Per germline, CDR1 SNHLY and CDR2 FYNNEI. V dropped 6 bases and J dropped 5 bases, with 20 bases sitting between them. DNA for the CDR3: TGTGCCAGCAGCCTTGGACCCCGGATAGAAGACGAGCAGTACTTC. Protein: CASSLGPRIEDEQYF.

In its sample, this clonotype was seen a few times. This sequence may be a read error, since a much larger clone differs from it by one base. The CDR3, as DNA: TGTGCCAGCAGTGGTGGCAAGGCCACTGAAGCTTTCTTT. Translated: CASSGGKATEAFF. This chain joins TRBV11-3 and TRBJ1-1; D gene unclear. The ends were cut back, 6 bases at V and 4 bases at J, with 12 bases in the middle. This CDR3 is 13 amino acids long. The germline CDR1 and CDR2 sequences are SGHNT and YENEEA.

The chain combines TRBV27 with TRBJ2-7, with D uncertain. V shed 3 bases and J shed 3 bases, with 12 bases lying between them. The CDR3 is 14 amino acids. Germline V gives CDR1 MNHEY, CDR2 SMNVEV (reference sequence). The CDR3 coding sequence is TGTGCCAGCAGTTTCAATACCAAGTACTACGAGCAGTACTTC. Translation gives CASSFNTKYYEQYF.

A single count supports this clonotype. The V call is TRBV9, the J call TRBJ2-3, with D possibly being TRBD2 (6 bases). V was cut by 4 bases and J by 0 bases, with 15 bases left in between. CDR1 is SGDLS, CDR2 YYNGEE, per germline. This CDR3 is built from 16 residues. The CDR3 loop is CASSPRLATSTDTQYF. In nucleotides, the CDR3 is TGTGCCAGCAGCCCTCGGCTAGCGACCAGCACAGATACGCAGTATTTT.

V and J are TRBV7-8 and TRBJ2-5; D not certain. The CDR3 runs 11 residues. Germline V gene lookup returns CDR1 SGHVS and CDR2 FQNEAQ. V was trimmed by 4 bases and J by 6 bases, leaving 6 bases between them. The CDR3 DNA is TGTGCCAGCAGCTGGGCCCAGACCCAGTACTTC. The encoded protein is CASSWAQTQYF.

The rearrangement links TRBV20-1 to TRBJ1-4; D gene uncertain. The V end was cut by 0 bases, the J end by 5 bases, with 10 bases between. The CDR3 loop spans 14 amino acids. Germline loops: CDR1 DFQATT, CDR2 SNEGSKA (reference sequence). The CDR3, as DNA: TGCAGTGCTAGAGATCTCGGCGGGAATGAAAAACTGTTTTTT. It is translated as CSARDLGGNEKLFF.

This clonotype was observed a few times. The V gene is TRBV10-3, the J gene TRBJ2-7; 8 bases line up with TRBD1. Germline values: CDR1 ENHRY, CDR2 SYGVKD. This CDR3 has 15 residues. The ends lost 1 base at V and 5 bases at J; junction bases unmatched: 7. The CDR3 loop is CAISEFGQGADEQYF. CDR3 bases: TGTGCCATCAGTGAGTTTGGACAGGGTGCAGACGAGCAGTACTTC.

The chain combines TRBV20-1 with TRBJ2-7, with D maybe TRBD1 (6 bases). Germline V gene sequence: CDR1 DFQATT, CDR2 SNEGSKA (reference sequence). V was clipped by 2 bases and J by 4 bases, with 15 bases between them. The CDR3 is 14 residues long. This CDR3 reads CSARNRAGLYEQYF. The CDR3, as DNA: TGCAGTGCTAGAAACAGGGCCGGGTTGTACGAGCAGTACTTC.

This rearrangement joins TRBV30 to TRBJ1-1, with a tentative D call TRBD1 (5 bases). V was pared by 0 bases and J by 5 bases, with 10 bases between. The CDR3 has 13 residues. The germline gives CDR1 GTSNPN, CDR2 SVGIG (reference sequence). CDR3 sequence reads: CAWSVSRGTEAFF. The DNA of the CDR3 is TGTGCCTGGAGTGTTTCGAGGGGAACTGAAGCTTTCTTT.

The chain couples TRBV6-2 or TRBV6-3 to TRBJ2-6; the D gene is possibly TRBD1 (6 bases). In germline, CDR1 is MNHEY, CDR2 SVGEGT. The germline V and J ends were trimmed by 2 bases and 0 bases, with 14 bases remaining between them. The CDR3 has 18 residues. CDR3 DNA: TGTGCCAGCAGTTACCGAGGGGGAGTTGACTCTGGGGCCAACGTCCTGACTTTC. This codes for CASSYRGGVDSGANVLTF.

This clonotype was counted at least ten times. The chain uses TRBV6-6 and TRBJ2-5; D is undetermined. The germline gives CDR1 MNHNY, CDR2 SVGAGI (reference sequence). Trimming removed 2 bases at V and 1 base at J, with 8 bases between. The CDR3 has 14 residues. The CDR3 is CASSYGWGQETQYF. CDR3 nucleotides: TGTGCCAGCAGTTACGGGTGGGGCCAAGAGACCCAGTACTTC.

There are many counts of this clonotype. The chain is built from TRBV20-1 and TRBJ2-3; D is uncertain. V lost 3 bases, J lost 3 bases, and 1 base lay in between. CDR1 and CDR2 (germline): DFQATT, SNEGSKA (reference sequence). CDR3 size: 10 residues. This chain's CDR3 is CSARTDTQYF. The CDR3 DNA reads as TGCAGTGCTAGGACAGATACGCAGTATTTT.

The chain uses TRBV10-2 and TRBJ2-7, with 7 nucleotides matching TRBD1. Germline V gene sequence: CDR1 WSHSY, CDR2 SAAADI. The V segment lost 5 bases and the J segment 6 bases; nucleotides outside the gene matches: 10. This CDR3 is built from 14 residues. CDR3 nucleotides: TGCGCCAGCAGTAGACAGGGCCAGATCTCCGAGCAGTACTTC. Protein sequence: CASSRQGQISEQYF.

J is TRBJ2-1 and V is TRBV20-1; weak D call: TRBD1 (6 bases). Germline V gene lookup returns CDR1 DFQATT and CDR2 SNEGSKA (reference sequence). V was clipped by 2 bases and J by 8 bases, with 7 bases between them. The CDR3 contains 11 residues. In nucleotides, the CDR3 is TGCAGTGCTAGAAGGGGGTATGAGCAGTTCTTC. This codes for CSARRGYEQFF.

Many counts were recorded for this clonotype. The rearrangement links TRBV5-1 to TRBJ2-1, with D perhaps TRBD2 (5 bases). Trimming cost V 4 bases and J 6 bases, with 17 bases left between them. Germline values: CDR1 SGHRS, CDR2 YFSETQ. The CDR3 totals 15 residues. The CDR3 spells CASSQDWGRGNEQFF. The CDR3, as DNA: TGCGCCAGCAGCCAAGACTGGGGTCGGGGCAATGAGCAGTTCTTC.

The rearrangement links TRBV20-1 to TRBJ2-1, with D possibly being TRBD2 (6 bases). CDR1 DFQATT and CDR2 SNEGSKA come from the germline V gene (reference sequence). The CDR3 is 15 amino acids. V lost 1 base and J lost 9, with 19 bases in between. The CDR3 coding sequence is TGCAGTGCTAGAGGTAGCGGCCCAAAAGCAGGTGAGCAGTTCTTC. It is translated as CSARGSGPKAGEQFF.

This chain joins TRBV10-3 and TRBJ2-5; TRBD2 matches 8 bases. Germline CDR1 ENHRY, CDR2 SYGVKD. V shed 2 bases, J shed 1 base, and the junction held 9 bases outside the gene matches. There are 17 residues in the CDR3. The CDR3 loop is CAISERGGGISQETQYF. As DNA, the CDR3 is TGTGCCATCAGTGAGCGGGGGGGGGGGATTTCCCAAGAGACCCAGTACTTC.

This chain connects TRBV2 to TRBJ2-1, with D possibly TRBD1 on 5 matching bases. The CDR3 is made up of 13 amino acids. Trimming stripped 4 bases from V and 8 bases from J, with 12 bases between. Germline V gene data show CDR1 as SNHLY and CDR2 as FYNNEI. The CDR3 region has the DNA TGTGCCAGCAGTGTGGGGCTAGATTATGAGCAGTTCTTC. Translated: CASSVGLDYEQFF.

This chain's CDR3 is CASTYPQGSSYNEQFF. CDR3 coding DNA: TGTGCCAGCACCTACCCGCAGGGGAGCTCCTACAATGAGCAGTTCTTC. The J gene is TRBJ2-1, the V gene TRBV28; D might be TRBD1 (6 bases). The CDR3 runs to 16 residues. Germline assignment: CDR1 MDHEN and CDR2 SYDVKM. The ends were cut back, 7 bases at V and 0 bases at J, with 16 bases in the middle. Complete variable domain (other parts from reference TRBV28 and TRBJ2-1): DVKVTQSSRYLVKRTGEKVFLECVQDMDHENMFWYRQDPGLGLRLIYFSYDVKMKEKGDIPEGYSVSREKKERFSLILESASTNQTSMYLCASTYPQGSSYNEQFFGPGTRLTVL.

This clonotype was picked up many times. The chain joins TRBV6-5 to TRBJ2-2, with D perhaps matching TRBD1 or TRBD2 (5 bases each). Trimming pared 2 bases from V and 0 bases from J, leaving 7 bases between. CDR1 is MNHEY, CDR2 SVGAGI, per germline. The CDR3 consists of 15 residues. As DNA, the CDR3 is TGTGCCAGCAGTTACAGGGACCCGAACACCGGGGAGCTGTTTTTT. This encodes CASSYRDPNTGELFF.

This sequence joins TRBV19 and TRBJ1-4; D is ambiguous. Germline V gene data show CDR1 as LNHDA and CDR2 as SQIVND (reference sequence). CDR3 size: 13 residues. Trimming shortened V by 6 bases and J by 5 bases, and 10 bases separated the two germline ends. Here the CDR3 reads CASSRQYNEKLFF. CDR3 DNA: TGTGCCAGTAGCAGACAATACAATGAAAAACTGTTTTTT.

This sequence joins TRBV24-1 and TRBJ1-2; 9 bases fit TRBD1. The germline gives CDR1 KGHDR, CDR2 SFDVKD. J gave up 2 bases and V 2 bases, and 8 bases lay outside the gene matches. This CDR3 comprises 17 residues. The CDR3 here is CATSDSPPGQGNYGYTF. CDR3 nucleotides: TGTGCCACCAGTGATTCCCCTCCCGGACAGGGGAACTATGGCTACACCTTC.

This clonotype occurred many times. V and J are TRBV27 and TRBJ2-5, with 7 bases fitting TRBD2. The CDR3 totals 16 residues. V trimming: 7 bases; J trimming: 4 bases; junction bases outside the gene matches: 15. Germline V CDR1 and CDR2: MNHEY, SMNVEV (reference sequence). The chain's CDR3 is CASTFRRGSKGETQYF. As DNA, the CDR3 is TGTGCCAGCACGTTTAGGCGGGGGAGTAAAGGAGAGACCCAGTACTTC.

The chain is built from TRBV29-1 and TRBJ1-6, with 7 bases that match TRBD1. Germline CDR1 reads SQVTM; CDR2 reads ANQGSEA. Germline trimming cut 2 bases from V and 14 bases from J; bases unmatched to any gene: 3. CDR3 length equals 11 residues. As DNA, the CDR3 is TGCAGCGTTGAAAGACAGGGAACCCTCCACTTT. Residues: CSVERQGTLHF.

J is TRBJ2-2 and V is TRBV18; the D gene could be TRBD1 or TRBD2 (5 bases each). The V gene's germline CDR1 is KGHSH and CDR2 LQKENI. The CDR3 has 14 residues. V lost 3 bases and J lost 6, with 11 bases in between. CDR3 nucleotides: TGTGCCAGCTCACCCCGGGACGTCGCCGGGGAGCTGTTTTTT. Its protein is CASSPRDVAGELFF. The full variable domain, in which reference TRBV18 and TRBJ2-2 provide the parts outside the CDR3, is NAGVMQNPRHLVRRRGQEARLRCSPMKGHSHVYWYRQLPEEGLKFMVYLQKENIIDESGMPKERFSAEFPKEGPSILRIQQVVRGDSAAYFCASSPRDVAGELFFGEGSRLTVL.